The 11 T cell receptor beta chains given below trace back to one sample, sequenced in a study of PD-L1 blockade in urothelial cancer. TCRdb's copy holds only in-frame clones and misses some; the assay was immunoSEQ multiplex PCR. This sample carries approximately 71,000 clones, about 89% of them seen once, and the ten largest clones take 3.4%. The starting material was PBMCs, obtained around atezolizumab (anti-PD-L1) treatment. These receptors came from a man between 60 and 75 years old with urothelial cancer.

This clone was seen once. The rearrangement joins TRBV5-1 to TRBJ1-1; D might be TRBD1 (6 bases). The germline gives CDR1 SGHRS, CDR2 YFSETQ. The CDR3 is made up of 14 amino acids. V lost 4 bases, J lost 4 bases, and 14 bases lay in between. CDR3 loop: CASSPVLGGTEAFF. The CDR3 nucleotides are TGCGCCAGCAGCCCCGTTTTAGGGGGCACTGAAGCTTTCTTT.

The chain employs TRBV4-1 and TRBJ2-3; D might be TRBD2 (6 bases). V was cut by 8 bases and J by 1 base, with 10 bases left in between. In germline, CDR1 is MGHRA, CDR2 YSYEKL. The CDR3 length is 13 residues. The CDR3 protein is CASSREGTDTQYF. The CDR3 DNA follows: TGCGCCAGCTCTAGGGAGGGCACAGATACGCAGTATTTT.

This chain joins TRBV5-1 and TRBJ2-2, with TRBD1 identical over 9 bases. Germline V gene data show CDR1 as SGHRS and CDR2 as YFSETQ. V shed 1 base, J shed 4 bases, and the junction held 5 bases outside the gene matches. There are 16 residues in the CDR3. The CDR3 DNA is TGCGCCAGCAGCTTGATGGGGACAGGGTCCACCGGGGAGCTGTTTTTT. Translated: CASSLMGTGSTGELFF.

The CDR3: CASGGDLGTQYF. As DNA, the CDR3 is TGTGCCAGCGGGGGGGACCTCGGCACCCAGTACTTC. J is TRBJ2-5 and V is TRBV2; 7 bases match TRBD2. Germline V gene sequence: CDR1 SNHLY, CDR2 FYNNEI. The length of the CDR3 is 12 residues. The trim removed 8 bases at V and 8 bases at J, leaving 8 bases unmatched.

J is TRBJ2-5 and V is TRBV5-4, with D uncertain. The V end lost 0 bases, the J end lost 6 bases, and 15 bases lay between the germline ends. The CDR3 is 15 amino acids. Germline assignment: CDR1 SGHNT and CDR2 YYREEE (reference sequence). The CDR3: CASSLAAALSQTQYF. The CDR3 DNA is TGTGCCAGCAGCTTGGCCGCGGCTCTCTCTCAGACCCAGTACTTC.

This chain uses TRBV10-3 with TRBJ2-1; TRBD2 matches at 14 bases. The CDR3 covers 17 residues. J was trimmed by 3 bases and V by 5 bases; bases with no gene match: 6. CDR1 ENHRY and CDR2 SYGVKD come from the germline V gene. CDR3 region: CAISYSGLAGVYNEQFF. The CDR3 DNA sequence: TGTGCCATCAGTTACTCGGGACTAGCGGGGGTCTACAATGAGCAGTTCTTC.

The genes are TRBV28 and TRBJ1-1; tentative D call: TRBD1 (6 bases). The V and J ends lost 5 bases and 3 bases respectively, with 10 bases between them. The V gene's germline CDR1 is MDHEN and CDR2 SYDVKM. This CDR3 spans 13 amino acids. CDR3 loop: CASSRTGYTEAFF. CDR3 bases: TGTGCCAGCAGTCGTACAGGGTACACTGAAGCTTTCTTT.

The chain uses TRBV5-1 and TRBJ1-1, with unresolved D. From germline, CDR1 is SGHRS and CDR2 YFSETQ. V lost 4 bases and J 5 bases, leaving 12 bases between the germline ends. The CDR3 contains 13 residues. CDR3 in DNA: TGCGCCAGCAGCCTGGGAGCAGGAACTGAAGCTTTCTTT. Its translation: CASSLGAGTEAFF.

This chain connects TRBV11-2 to TRBJ2-7, with D uncertain. Germline lookup yields CDR1 SGHAT and CDR2 FQNNGV. The CDR3 loop spans 12 amino acids. The germline V and J ends were trimmed by 1 base and 4 bases, with 5 bases remaining between them. DNA for the CDR3: TGTGCCAGCAGCTTAGTGCGTTACGAGCAGTACTTC. Encoded protein: CASSLVRYEQYF.

This sequence joins TRBV29-1 and TRBJ2-3; TRBD2 aligns across 7 bases. J lost 1 base, V lost 7 bases, and 5 bases had no gene match. The CDR3 extends over 13 amino acids. Germline CDR1 SQVTM, CDR2 ANQGSEA. This chain's CDR3 is CSAGGTGTDTQYF. As DNA, the CDR3 is TGCAGCGCGGGGGGTACGGGCACAGATACGCAGTATTTT.

This clone has only one observation. This chain uses TRBV2 with TRBJ2-7, with D maybe TRBD1 (6 bases). The CDR3 has 14 amino acids. Trimming cost V 4 bases and J 3 bases, with 13 bases left between them. The V gene's germline CDR1 is SNHLY and CDR2 FYNNEI. CDR3: CASSGGQAGYEQYF. DNA for the CDR3: TGTGCCAGCAGTGGGGGGCAGGCAGGCTACGAGCAGTACTTC.